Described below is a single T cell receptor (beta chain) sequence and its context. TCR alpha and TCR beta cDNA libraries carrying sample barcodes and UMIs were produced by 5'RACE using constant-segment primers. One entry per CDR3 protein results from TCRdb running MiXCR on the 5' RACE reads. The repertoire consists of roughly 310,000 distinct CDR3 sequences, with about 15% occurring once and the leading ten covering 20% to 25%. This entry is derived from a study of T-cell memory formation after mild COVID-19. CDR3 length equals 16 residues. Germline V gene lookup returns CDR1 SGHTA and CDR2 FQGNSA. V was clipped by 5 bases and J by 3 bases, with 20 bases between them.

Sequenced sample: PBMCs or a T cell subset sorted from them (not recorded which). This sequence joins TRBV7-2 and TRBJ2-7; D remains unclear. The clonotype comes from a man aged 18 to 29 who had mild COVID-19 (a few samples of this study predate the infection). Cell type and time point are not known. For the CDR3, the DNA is TGTGCCAGCAGCACCGAGGTGTACCGGGCCGACTACGAGCAGTACTTC. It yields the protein CASSTEVYRADYEQYF.